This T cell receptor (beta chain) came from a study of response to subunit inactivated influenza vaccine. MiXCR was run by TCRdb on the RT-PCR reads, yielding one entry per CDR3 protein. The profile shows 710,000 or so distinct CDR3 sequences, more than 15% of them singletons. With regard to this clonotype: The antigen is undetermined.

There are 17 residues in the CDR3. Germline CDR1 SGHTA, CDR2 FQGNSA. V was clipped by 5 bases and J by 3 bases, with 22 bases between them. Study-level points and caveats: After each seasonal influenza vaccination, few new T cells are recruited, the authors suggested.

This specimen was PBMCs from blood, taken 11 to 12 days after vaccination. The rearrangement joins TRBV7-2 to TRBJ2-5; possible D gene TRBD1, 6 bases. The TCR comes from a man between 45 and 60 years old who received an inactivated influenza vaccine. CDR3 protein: CASSRMVRGTGKETQYF. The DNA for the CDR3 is TGTGCCAGCAGCCGTATGGTCAGGGGTACGGGGAAAGAGACCCAGTACTTC.